This T cell receptor (beta chain) was identified during a study of beta chain features in type 1 diabetes (dated by TCRdb to about 2018). Broadly, across the study: Patients and healthy donors did not differ in mean age, gender distribution, total cell number or subset yield. A total of 107,917,701 sorted cells were examined across all samples, and the number of cells per subset was strongly correlated with RNA yield. The study compared TCRB repertoires of sorted circulating CD4+ T cell subsets between recently diagnosed type 1 diabetes patients and matched healthy donors. Whereas all 30 or so donors provided naive and central memory subsets, regulatory and stem cell-like memory subsets were isolated from just 8 patients and roughly eight healthy donors.

The entire isolated RNA was reverse transcribed using the High Capacity cDNA Reverse Transcription Kit, and thus expressed TCRB transcripts were sequenced. Naive, central memory and regulatory T cell samples underwent deep immunoSEQ sequencing, averaging approximately 3.5 million total reads per sample. Sorted cells were lysed in RLT buffer, and RNA was extracted using DNase-treated RNeasy Micro or Mini kits according to cell number. To prevent cross-contamination, every cell subset was processed on its own, while patient and healthy donor samples were processed together. The immunoSEQ multiplex PCR was used to amplify TCRB sequences from cDNA, generating 87-bp fragments that spanned the CDR3 region. Sequencing of the amplicons was done on the Illumina HiSeq platform. The authors processed their data as follows. Synthetic template baselines were used to correct PCR bias computationally, reads within Hamming distance 2 were collapsed together, and singletons that could not be merged were discarded. By aligning reads against IMGT, V, D and J genes, CDR3 length, and insertions or deletions at six rearrangement sites were assigned. Within each subset, clonotype counts were normalized to the number of sorted cells before true diversity and Gini coefficients were calculated with the tcR R package. The overlap coefficient, calculated on TCRB nucleotide sequences, was used to quantify repertoire sharing. TCRdb holds this immuneACCESS table with in-frame rearrangements only. Some clones are missing; in checked studies, unresolved V genes explain under half, and the rest has no known cause. For V, J and clone size, that table is used; D and trimming come from the DNA. Present in this sample are around 340,000 clones, around 9.7% of which were seen just once. 0.9% to 1.1% of the sample goes to the ten largest clones.

This clone came up a few times. Its antigen has not been determined. One base away there is no much larger clone; base qualities are not given. Each donor gave one peripheral blood draw, roughly 0.11 L on average, collected into heparinised tubes. Naive, central memory, regulatory and stem cell-like memory CD4+ T cells were sorted on a BD FACSAria II using a panel including CD45RO, CCR7, CD25, CD127, CD95 and CD27. Every sorted population had a purity above 95%. PBMCs were isolated immediately by Lymphoprep density gradient centrifugation and stained directly without culture. So that batch effects would be minimized, each experiment stained and sorted samples in pairs, pairing one healthy donor with one patient. What the research found in general, with its limitations: Shorter templates might be favored by PCR, yet because patient and control samples were amplified and corrected together, any such skew would affect both groups equally. Because cDNA was sequenced instead of genomic DNA, activated cells with high expression could be over-represented, although the groups did not differ in activation or CD3 levels. HLA sub-analyses involved small numbers of individuals, so any influence of HLA type on TCRB rearrangement remained unresolved. At VDJ recombination sites, patients with type 1 diabetes made fewer insertions and deleted more nucleotides, a pattern implying thymic rearrangement abnormalities. Naive, central memory and regulatory TCRB repertoires appeared to be more similar among patients than among healthy donors. A moderate but significant shortening of TCRB CDR3 length was observed in type 1 diabetes patients in all four CD4+ subsets.

V is cut back by 7 bases and J by 1 base, with 8 bases in the junction unmatched. The germline V gene encodes CDR1 MNHNY and CDR2 SVGAGI (reference sequence). The CDR3 starts with the cysteine, ends with the phenylalanine, and has 15 residues. This entry keeps only the CDR3 DNA: 45 bases, framed from base 1. The rearranged segments are TRBV6-6 and TRBJ1-2, and 8 bases in between align with TRBD1. The origin of this receptor is a man aged 25 to 40 with type 1 diabetes. Sequenced material: central memory CD4+ T cells from blood. At the DNA level, the sequence is TGTGCCAGCAACAAGGGGACAGGTGATAACTATGGCTACACCTTC. Its protein is CASNKGTGDNYGYTF.